This is a list of T cell receptor beta chains from one sample in a study of cytomegalovirus exposure and HLA in healthy donors. The assay was immunoSEQ multiplex PCR, and TCRdb's table has in-frame clones only and misses some. The sample has 210,000 or so clones, more than 60% seen once; the top ten hold roughly 2.5%. Sequenced input: PBMCs. These receptors originate from a woman aged 60-75 years in good health and CMV-seropositive. The conserved cysteine and the conserved F or W are not part of the CDR3 here. Each record gives: V gene, CDR3 length, J gene, CDR3 protein.

>TRBV7-9|11|TRBJ1-1
ASSYSMNTEAF
>TRBV5-4|13|TRBJ1-2
ASTPGWAGEHGYT
>TRBV19|13|TRBJ2-3
ASSGRTSVGDTQY
>TRBV5-4|15|TRBJ2-1
ASSPATGGGSYNEQF
>TRBV7-9|14|TRBJ2-1
ASSFQGGSSYNEQF
>TRBV7-2|12|TRBJ2-7
ASSSSGGAGEQY
>TRBV5-1|12|TRBJ1-5
ASSSQGAGQPQH
>TRBV27|14|TRBJ1-4
ASSPRQGPALEKLF
>TRBV10-3|13|TRBJ2-7
AISEKGAIAYEQY
>TRBV2|11|TRBJ1-2
ASSEQKNYGYT
>TRBV19|14|TRBJ2-5
ASSISAGDLQETQY